What follows is one T cell receptor (beta chain) and its context. These data come from a study of shared T cell receptors in the human thymus. Clones were sequenced by immunoSEQ multiplex PCR, and TCRdb holds only the in-frame ones, with some missing. Found here are approximately 490,000 clones, about four fifths of them singletons; the top ten hold about 0.012%. Per the germline V gene, CDR1 is SGHDT and CDR2 is YYEEEE. The CDR3 has 15 residues. The V end was cut by 0 bases, the J end by 7 bases, with 13 bases between. This same sample was also part of a study on human thymus T cells. This second report adds: The source of the thymus tissue was resections taken during corrective heart surgery. Gene usage for V and J segments appeared biased in thymic and blood repertoires.

Input material: thymocytes. This rearrangement joins TRBV5-6 to TRBJ1-4, with D perhaps TRBD1 (5 bases). This sequence originates from a boy younger than two with a congenital heart defect. The CDR3 spells CASSLGDSRGEKLFF. DNA for the CDR3: TGTGCCAGCAGCTTGGGGGACTCAAGGGGTGAAAAACTGTTTTTT.